This T cell receptor beta chain was documented in a study of early T cells in non-severe SARS-CoV-2 infection. MiXCR, applied by TCRdb to the 5' RACE reads, yields one record per CDR3 protein. The repertoire holds more than 90,000 distinct CDR3 sequences, with 13% as singletons. This clonotype has more than one count but fewer than ten. Germline CDR1 SGHDN, CDR2 FVKESK. V shed 3 bases, J shed 2 bases, and the junction held 19 bases outside the gene matches. This CDR3 has 21 amino acids. The chain is built from TRBV14 and TRBJ2-2; 9 bases agree with TRBD2. The clonotype was recovered from an adult who was a healthcare worker with PCR-confirmed SARS-CoV-2 infection or an uninfected control (not recorded which). Sequencing input: whole blood. CDR3 amino acids: CASSHLEGLAGPSYNTGELFF. The DNA for the CDR3 is TGTGCCAGCAGCCACCTGGAGGGGCTAGCGGGGCCCTCATATAACACCGGGGAGCTGTTTTTT.